The source of this TCR beta chain is a study of identical twins. TCRdb itself ran the 5' RACE reads through MiXCR, one entry per CDR3 protein. The sample shows a few hundred thousand distinct CDR3 sequences, about 8% of them seen only once. Study-wide points: Abundant beta clonotypes from cord blood had fewer insertions, unlike memory repertoires, which showed none.

This clonotype was observed many times. Its antigen remains unknown. These data were likewise used in another study, on yellow fever vaccine responses in identical twins.

The source is a woman between 18 and 30 years old in good health. Specimen: CD8+ T cells sorted from blood.

The CDR3 DNA reads TGTGCCAGCAGCCCCCTGGGGATACAAGACTACGAGCAGTACTTC. Amino acid sequence: CASSPLGIQDYEQYF. The chain carries TRBV7-9 and TRBJ2-7, with D unresolved. Trimming took off 5 bases at V and 3 bases at J, with 17 bases between the two ends. Germline values: CDR1 SEHNR, CDR2 FQNEAQ (reference sequence). The CDR3 is 15 residues long.